The 4 T cell receptor beta chains listed next were all sequenced from one sample in a study of tumor-infiltrating lymphocytes in primary liver carcinoma. RNA was extracted from whole blood without cell sorting, alongside germline DNA. Priming with a constant-region primer yielded TCR beta cDNA from around 540 ng total RNA. Three nested multiplex PCR rounds, a slightly modified ARM-PCR method, built the TCR beta libraries. Use of TRBV1-TRBV30 forward primers with a C-beta reverse primer characterized the first two PCR rounds, which lasted about 10 cycles each. TCRdb used MiXCR to reprocess the multiplex PCR reads, holding one entry per CDR3 protein. The repertoire consists of fewer than 350,000 distinct CDR3 sequences, with approximately 65% occurring once and the leading ten covering more than 8.5%. The specimen was peripheral blood. The receptors were gathered from a middle-aged man with primary liver carcinoma and hepatitis B virus infection.

About this clonotype itself: One end of the junction is discordant with germline, which a read error may explain. The rearrangement joins TRBV5-6 to TRBJ1-4, with D hard to call. The CDR3 is 17 residues long. Germline assignment: CDR1 SGHDT and CDR2 YYEEEE. The CDR3 protein is CASSFGDASTTTEKLFF. The CDR3 nucleotides are TGTGCCAGCAGCTTTGGAGACGCTAGCACAACTACTGAAAAACTGTTTTTT.

This clonotype has a handful of counts. The chain links TRBV12-3 or TRBV12-4 to TRBJ2-7, with 8 bases matching TRBD2. Germline trimming cut 4 bases from V and 5 bases from J; bases unmatched to any gene: 7. The CDR3 runs to 14 residues. The CDR3 DNA is TGTGCCAGCAGTTACAGCGGGAGCCCCCACGAGCAGTACTTC. Translating it yields CASSYSGSPHEQYF.

The genes are TRBV6-5 and TRBJ2-1; 8 bases match TRBD1. V dropped 2 bases and J dropped 11; count of bases not matched to a gene: 8. CDR1 and CDR2 (germline): MNHEY, SVGAGI. This CDR3 contains 14 residues. The CDR3 nucleotides are TGTGCCAGCAGTTACGAGCAGGGGGCGAATAAGCAGTTCTTC. Protein sequence: CASSYEQGANKQFF.

The V and J genes are TRBV6-6 and TRBJ2-3, with TRBD2 matching over 7 bases. The CDR3 has 17 residues. CDR1 MNHNY and CDR2 SVGAGI come from the germline V gene (reference sequence). Losses at the gene ends were 5 bases for V and 5 bases for J; bases not matched to a gene: 16. The CDR3 sequence is CASSPLSGWGGGDTQYF. The CDR3 region has the DNA TGTGCCAGCAGTCCCCTTAGTGGATGGGGGGGAGGAGATACGCAGTATTTT.